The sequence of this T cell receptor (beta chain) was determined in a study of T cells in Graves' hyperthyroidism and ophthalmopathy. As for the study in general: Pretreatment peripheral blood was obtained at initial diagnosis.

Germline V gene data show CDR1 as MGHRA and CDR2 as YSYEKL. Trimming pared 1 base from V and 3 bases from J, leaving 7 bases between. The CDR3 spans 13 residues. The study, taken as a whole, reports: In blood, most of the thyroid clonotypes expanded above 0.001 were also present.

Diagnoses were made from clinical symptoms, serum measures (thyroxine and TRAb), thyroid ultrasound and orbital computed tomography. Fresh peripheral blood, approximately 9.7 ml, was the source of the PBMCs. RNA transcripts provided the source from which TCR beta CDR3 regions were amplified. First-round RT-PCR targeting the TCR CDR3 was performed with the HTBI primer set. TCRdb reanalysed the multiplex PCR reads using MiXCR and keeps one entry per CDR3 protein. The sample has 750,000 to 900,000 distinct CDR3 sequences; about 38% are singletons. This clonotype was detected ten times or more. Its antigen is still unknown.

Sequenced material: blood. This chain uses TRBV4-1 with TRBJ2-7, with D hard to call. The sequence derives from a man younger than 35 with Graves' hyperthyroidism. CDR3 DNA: TGCGCCAGCAGCCAAGCCGGAGACTACGAGCAGTACTTC. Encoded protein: CASSQAGDYEQYF.